This T cell receptor beta chain is from a study of shared clonotypes between healthy human individuals. Sequencing used immunoSEQ multiplex PCR; TCRdb keeps in-frame clones, though not all of them. The top ten hold about 0.42% of the sample, which has over a million clones, around 98% seen once. Healthy and HIV-negative, the adult donors had no recent acute infections or vaccinations. Among the donors, all were Caucasian adults who lived in Nashville, Tennessee. Per germline, CDR1 GTSNPN and CDR2 SVGIG (reference sequence). This CDR3 spans 17 amino acids. V lost 5 bases to trimming and J lost 6 bases, with 29 bases between them.

This receptor was identified in a man aged 30 to 45 in good health. The specimen sequenced was naive CD4+ T cells sorted from blood. As for subset: CD45RA+ positively selected. The V gene is TRBV30, the J gene TRBJ2-7, with a weak D call TRBD2 (6 bases). CDR3 protein: CAWGPSAQLAGWIEQYF. The CDR3 DNA reads TGTGCCTGGGGGCCCAGCGCTCAACTGGCGGGGTGGATCGAGCAGTACTTC.